These 27 T cell receptor beta chains originate from one sample sequenced in a study of T cell responses to AZD1222 COVID-19 vaccine (dated by TCRdb to about 2021). The time point label here, explained by the study, means: baseline before first vaccination. Library preparation used the immunoSEQ multiplex PCR assay. TCRdb's version of the immuneACCESS table is confined to in-frame rearrangements and falls short of the full clone set. An unresolved V gene accounts for under half of the shortfall where checked; the remainder is of unknown origin. This sample holds roughly 170,000 clones; about 92% were observed only once. About 1% of the sample is in the top ten clones. The source material was peripheral blood, sampled on day 0 of AZD1222 vaccination. The receptors here all came from an adult in good health.

The rearrangement joins TRBV5-1 to TRBJ1-1, with a possible D match to TRBD1 (6 bases). Germline V CDR1 and CDR2: SGHRS, YFSETQ. This CDR3 region has 14 residues. V was pared by 4 bases and J by 1 base, with 11 bases between. The chain's CDR3 is CASSLLGQNTEAFF. The CDR3 coding sequence is TGCGCCAGCAGCCTGCTGGGACAGAACACTGAAGCTTTCTTT.

This chain joins TRBV19 and TRBJ1-3, with D perhaps matching TRBD1 (5 bases). Deletions cut 6 bases from V and 4 bases from J, with 13 bases between. Looked up from germline, CDR1 is LNHDA and CDR2 is SQIVND (reference sequence). There are 14 residues in the CDR3. The CDR3 region has the DNA TGTGCCAGTAGAATCGGGGGTGCGGGAAACACCATATATTTT. This codes for CASRIGGAGNTIYF.

V usage is TRBV7-9 and J usage is TRBJ2-7; D possibly corresponds to TRBD1 (6 bases). V lost 4 bases, J lost 1 base, and 11 bases lay in between. The V gene's germline CDR1 is SEHNR and CDR2 FQNEAQ (reference sequence). The CDR3 length is 14 residues. The CDR3 spells CASSSVQGSYEQYF. In DNA form, the CDR3 reads TGTGCCAGCAGCTCCGTCCAGGGGTCCTACGAGCAGTACTTC.

The chain recombines TRBV28 with TRBJ2-3; D gene ambiguous. V was pared by 6 bases and J by 1 base, with 17 bases between. Germline V gene sequence: CDR1 MDHEN, CDR2 SYDVKM. The CDR3 extends over 16 amino acids. The DNA for the CDR3 is TGTGCCAGCAGCGAGGCTGGGGAAGAAGGCACAGATACGCAGTATTTT. Translating gives CASSEAGEEGTDTQYF.

This chain joins TRBV6-5 and TRBJ1-2; 9 bases align to TRBD1. This CDR3 is built from 13 residues. Unmatched junction bases numbered 6, after V lost 6 bases and J lost 7 bases. The V gene's germline CDR1 is MNHEY and CDR2 SVGAGI. The CDR3 loop is CASRLDRGAGYTF. CDR3 nucleotide sequence: TGTGCCAGCAGACTGGACAGGGGAGCTGGCTACACCTTC.

This clone occurred once. The chain carries TRBV5-6 and TRBJ2-7, with D perhaps matching TRBD2 (7 bases). CDR3 length: 16 amino acids. V was cut by 4 bases and J by 3 bases, with 20 bases left in between. Germline CDR1 and CDR2: SGHDT and YYEEEE. CDR3 loop: CASSASPGEGIYEQYF. The CDR3 coding sequence is TGTGCCAGCAGCGCGTCACCAGGGGAGGGGATCTACGAGCAGTACTTC.

This clone was recorded once. The gene calls are TRBV7-9 and TRBJ1-4; D is unresolved. The CDR3 sequence is 15 residues long. Germline V CDR1 and CDR2: SEHNR, FQNEAQ (reference sequence). V lost 3 bases and J 7 bases, leaving 15 bases between the germline ends. The DNA of the CDR3 is TGTGCCAGCAGCTTGGGATCGGGGTTTACTGAAAAACTGTTTTTT. It specifies CASSLGSGFTEKLFF.

The rearrangement uses TRBV5-6 and TRBJ2-4, with 8 bases lining up with TRBD1. The CDR3 totals 14 residues. The ends lost 4 bases at V and 3 bases at J; junction bases unmatched: 3. CDR1 and CDR2 (germline): SGHDT, YYEEEE. The DNA for the CDR3 is TGTGCCAGCAGCCTGGGACAGGACAAAAACATTCAGTACTTC. This gives the protein CASSLGQDKNIQYF.

As for this clone: At one boundary the junction diverges from the germline segment, which might be a read error. The chain couples TRBV6-5 to TRBJ1-2, with 8 positions matching TRBD1. There are 16 residues in the CDR3. In germline, CDR1 is MNHEY, CDR2 SVGAGI. The CDR3 region has the DNA TGTGCCAGCATTTACCCGGGACAGGCTTCTAACTATGGCTACACCTTC. Amino acids: CASIYPGQASNYGYTF.

The rearrangement uses TRBV30 and TRBJ1-2; the match to TRBD1 covers 9 bases. V lost 3 bases to trimming and J lost 6 bases; unmatched junction nucleotides: 8. The germline V gene encodes CDR1 GTSNPN and CDR2 SVGIG (reference sequence). This CDR3 comprises 14 residues. CDR3 residues: CAWRRRRQGDGYTF. The CDR3 DNA is TGTGCCTGGAGGCGGAGGAGACAGGGGGATGGCTACACCTTC.

V gene TRBV6-5 combines with J gene TRBJ2-7; a weak D match, TRBD1 (5 bases). Looked up from germline, CDR1 is MNHEY and CDR2 is SVGAGI. The CDR3 loop spans 15 amino acids. V was clipped by 4 bases and J by 0 bases, with 13 bases between them. The CDR3 DNA reads as TGTGCCAGCAGTTCAGAAGGGGCTCCCTCCTACGAGCAGTACTTC. Translating gives CASSSEGAPSYEQYF.

The V call is TRBV6-2 or TRBV6-3, the J call TRBJ1-5; D might be TRBD1 (6 bases). The CDR3 runs to 22 residues. Germline lookup yields CDR1 MNHEY and CDR2 SVGEGT. The V gene lost 7 bases and the J gene lost 0 bases, with 34 bases spanning the gap. The CDR3 nucleotides are TGTGCCAGCACCCCTATTGAACCCCGGCACGTCGGCAGGGGAGGTAGCAATCAGCCCCAGCATTTT. It yields the protein CASTPIEPRHVGRGGSNQPQHF.

The table lists this clone with a count of one. This sequence joins TRBV19 and TRBJ2-3; D is perhaps TRBD1 (5 bases). CDR1 and CDR2 from the germline V gene are LNHDA and SQIVND (reference sequence). This CDR3 comprises 15 residues. V lost 3 bases to trimming and J lost 2 bases, with 12 bases between them. The CDR3, as DNA: TGTGCCAGTAGTATGGGGCAGGACCCCACAGATACGCAGTATTTT. Protein sequence: CASSMGQDPTDTQYF.

The J gene is TRBJ2-1, the V gene TRBV9; possible D gene TRBD2, 5 bases. V was cut by 7 bases and J by 7 bases, with 21 bases left in between. Germline values: CDR1 SGDLS, CDR2 YYNGEE. This CDR3 region has 15 residues. This CDR3 reads CASGEGSPSGNEQFF. The CDR3 bases are TGTGCCAGCGGCGAGGGATCCCCGTCCGGGAATGAGCAGTTCTTC. The entire variable domain, with the rest obtained from reference TRBV9 and TRBJ2-1, is as follows: DSGVTQTPKHLITATGQRVTLRCSPRSGDLSVYWYQQSLDQGLQFLIQYYNGEERAKGNILERFSAQQFPDLHSELNLSSLELGDSALYFCASGEGSPSGNEQFFGPGTRLTVL.

In DNA form, the CDR3 reads TGTGCCAGCAGCTTGTGGTCTAGCGGGGGAGACAATGAGCAGTTCTTC. Its translation: CASSLWSSGGDNEQFF. This chain links TRBV7-2 with TRBJ2-1, with 10 bases that match TRBD2. Per germline, CDR1 SGHTA and CDR2 FQGNSA. V was pared by 3 bases and J by 5 bases, with 7 bases of the junction left unmatched. The CDR3 spans 16 residues. Drawing the rest from reference TRBV7-2 and TRBJ2-1, the complete variable domain is GAGVSQSPSNKVTEKGKDVELRCDPISGHTALYWYRQSLGQGLEFLIYFQGNSAPDKSGLPSDRFSAERTGGSVSTLTIQRTQQEDSAVYLCASSLWSSGGDNEQFFGPGTRLTVL.

J is TRBJ1-5 and V is TRBV2; D remains unclear. The V end was cut by 5 bases, the J end by 3 bases, with 14 bases between. The CDR3 extends over 15 amino acids. CDR1 SNHLY and CDR2 FYNNEI come from the germline V gene. CDR3 in DNA: TGTGCCAGCAGTACCAGGCAGGCGGACAATCAGCCCCAGCATTTT. Translating it yields CASSTRQADNQPQHF.

The chain couples TRBV5-6 to TRBJ2-7; either TRBD1 or TRBD2 may fit D (6 bases each). This CDR3 spans 17 amino acids. V lost 0 bases and J 0 bases, leaving 16 bases between the germline ends. Germline lookup yields CDR1 SGHDT and CDR2 YYEEEE. CDR3 sequence reads: CASSLALRGAYSYEQYF. CDR3 coding DNA: TGTGCCAGCAGCTTGGCCCTTAGGGGGGCTTACTCCTACGAGCAGTACTTC. Variable domain in full (rest from reference TRBV5-6 and TRBJ2-7): DAGVTQSPTHLIKTRGQQVTLRCSPKSGHDTVSWYQQALGQGPQFIFQYYEEEERQRGNFPDRFSGHQFPNYSSELNVNALLLGDSALYLCASSLALRGAYSYEQYFGPGTRLTVT.

The rearrangement joins TRBV21-1 to TRBJ1-2. TRBV21-1 is a recognized pseudogene. The CDR3 loop spans 16 amino acids. CDR3 sequence: CASSKKPTDTPGGYTF. The CDR3 region has the DNA TGTGCCAGCAGCAAAAAACCTACCGACACGCCCGGGGGCTACACCTTC.

The gene calls are TRBV27 and TRBJ2-2; 7 bases are a match to TRBD2. Germline CDR1 and CDR2: MNHEY and SMNVEV (reference sequence). J gave up 4 bases and V 1 base, and 3 bases lay outside the gene matches. The CDR3 runs 15 residues. The CDR3 nucleotides read TGTGCCAGCAGTTTATACGGGGGGTTCACCGGGGAGCTGTTTTTT. It codes for CASSLYGGFTGELFF.

The chain employs TRBV11-2 and TRBJ1-2, with 7 bases identical to TRBD1. Germline CDR1 is SGHAT and CDR2 is FQNNGV. This CDR3 is built from 17 residues. The junction had 12 bases not matched to a gene; V was cut back by 5 bases and J by 0 bases. In nucleotides, the CDR3 is TGTGCCAGCAGCCGGAGGGACAGCCCTACAACTAACTATGGCTACACCTTC. Translated, it gives CASSRRDSPTTNYGYTF.

The rearrangement uses TRBV5-1 and TRBJ1-2; a possible D gene is TRBD1 (6 bases). The CDR3 is 16 amino acids. Germline V lookup: CDR1 SGHRS, CDR2 YFSETQ. The ends were cut back, 0 bases at V and 4 bases at J, with 16 bases in the middle. The CDR3 region is CASSLATGSGAYGYTF. The DNA for the CDR3 is TGCGCCAGCAGCTTGGCCACGGGGTCGGGGGCCTATGGCTACACCTTC.

The chain recombines TRBV29-1 with TRBJ1-2; D is unresolved. The CDR3 is made up of 12 amino acids. The V end lost 4 bases, the J end lost 3 bases, and 9 bases lay between the germline ends. Germline values: CDR1 SQVTM, CDR2 ANQGSEA. CDR3 nucleotide sequence: TGCAGCGTTGGTTGGGGAGACTATGGCTACACCTTC. Its protein is CSVGWGDYGYTF.

The V call is TRBV3-1 (or the pseudogene TRBV3-2), the J call TRBJ2-5; 7 bases agree with TRBD2. Per the germline V gene, CDR1 is LGHDT and CDR2 is YNNKEL (reference sequence). V was pared by 1 base and J by 1 base, with 6 bases of the junction left unmatched. The CDR3 sequence is 16 residues long. The CDR3 reads CASSQGIAGLQETQYF. CDR3 in DNA: TGTGCCAGCAGCCAAGGGATAGCGGGCCTCCAAGAGACCCAGTACTTC.

This chain links TRBV4-1 with TRBJ1-3, with no clear D. Germline-derived CDR1 and CDR2 are MGHRA and YSYEKL. Trimming took 1 base from V and 4 from J, leaving 11 bases between them. CDR3 length: 15 residues. The DNA of the CDR3 is TGCGCCAGCAGCCAAGTTTTCACAGAAGGAAACACCATATATTTT. This translates into CASSQVFTEGNTIYF.

The chain recombines TRBV28 with TRBJ1-2, with a tentative D call TRBD1 (5 bases). Per germline, CDR1 MDHEN and CDR2 SYDVKM. Between the trimmed V and J ends, which lost 4 bases and 4 bases, there was a span of 13 bases. The length of the CDR3 is 14 residues. This CDR3 is CASSSTTGGYGYTF. The CDR3 DNA reads TGTGCCAGCAGTTCCACCACTGGGGGCTATGGCTACACCTTC.

V and J are TRBV4-1 and TRBJ1-1, with D perhaps TRBD1 (6 bases). V gave up 4 bases and J gave up 7 bases, with 16 bases separating them. Germline V gives CDR1 MGHRA, CDR2 YSYEKL. The length of the CDR3 is 14 residues. CDR3 nucleotide sequence: TGCGCCAGCAGCCCGACTGCCGGGGGCGGTGAAGCTTTCTTT. Its protein is CASSPTAGGGEAFF.

The chain couples TRBV4-2 to TRBJ2-7; 10 nucleotides line up with TRBD2. This CDR3 region has 14 residues. Trimming removed 3 bases from V and 2 bases from J; junction bases left unmatched: 1. Germline V gene data show CDR1 as LGHNA and CDR2 as YNFKEQ. The DNA of the CDR3 is TGTGCCAGCAGCCAGAGCGGGGGGGCCTACGAGCAGTACTTC. Translated, it gives CASSQSGGAYEQYF.